The clone carrying this TCR beta chain occurred once. This specimen belongs to a study of T cell changes during pregnancy in multiple sclerosis. Germline lookup yields CDR1 LGHNA and CDR2 YSLEER. The CDR3 covers 16 residues. V trimming: 5 bases; J trimming: 10 bases; junction bases outside the gene matches: 13. TCRdb's copy holds only in-frame clones and misses some; the assay was immunoSEQ multiplex PCR. Seen here are some 30,000 clones, 88% observed once, and the top ten hold 7% to 10%. The V and J genes are TRBV4-3 and TRBJ1-6, with 8 bases aligning to TRBD1. This sequence originates from a female donor with multiple sclerosis, enrolled in a pregnancy study. Sequencing used CD8+ T cells from peripheral blood mononuclear cells, obtained in the second trimester of pregnancy. CDR3: CASSWSRGQVGSPLHF. CDR3 nucleotides: TGCGCCAGCAGCTGGAGTCGGGGACAGGTGGGGTCACCCCTCCACTTT.